These T cell receptor beta chains were read from a single sample in a study of blood T cell repertoires in COVID-19. The assay was immunoSEQ multiplex PCR, and TCRdb's table has in-frame clones only and misses some. This sample has fewer than 150,000 clones; more than 80% occur once, and the top ten carry under 6%. The sequencing sample was made of peripheral blood. The origin of the receptors is a woman between 45 and 60 years old with acute or convalescent COVID-19. Each CDR3 is given with its conserved first and last residue. The order of the fields is J gene, D gene, V gene, clone size, CDR3 protein, CDR3 DNA. A D gene is named only where the DNA matches it firmly. Clone size is given for some rows only: seen once, a few or many times, or a class if the clone is expanded.

J gene: TRBJ2-1
D gene: TRBD1
V gene: TRBV6-1
clone size: -
CDR3 protein: CASSERDSQNEQFF
CDR3 DNA: TGTGCCAGCAGTGAACGGGACAGCCAAAATGAGCAGTTCTTC

J gene: TRBJ1-5
D gene: TRBD1
V gene: TRBV19
clone size: few
CDR3 protein: CASRGQDYSNQPQHF
CDR3 DNA: TGTGCCAGTAGAGGACAGGATTATAGCAATCAGCCCCAGCATTTT

J gene: TRBJ2-6
D gene: -
V gene: TRBV19
clone size: -
CDR3 protein: CASVESGANVLTF
CDR3 DNA: TGTGCCAGTGTGGAGTCTGGGGCCAACGTCCTGACTTTC

J gene: TRBJ2-1
D gene: TRBD2
V gene: TRBV11-3
clone size: -
CDR3 protein: CASSLGAGGLNNEQFF
CDR3 DNA: TGTGCCAGCAGCTTAGGGGCGGGAGGGTTGAACAATGAGCAGTTCTTC

J gene: TRBJ2-5
D gene: TRBD1
V gene: TRBV10-1
clone size: -
CDR3 protein: CASTATGGRETQYF
CDR3 DNA: TGCGCCAGCACGGCGACAGGGGGACGAGAGACCCAGTACTTC

J gene: TRBJ1-4
D gene: -
V gene: TRBV3-1/TRBV3-2
clone size: -
CDR3 protein: CASSQDSREKLFF
CDR3 DNA: TGTGCCAGCAGCCAAGACTCGCGGGAAAAACTGTTTTTT

J gene: TRBJ2-5
D gene: TRBD2
V gene: TRBV15
clone size: -
CDR3 protein: CATSRLIGGGAREETQYF
CDR3 DNA: TGTGCCACCAGCAGACTTATCGGCGGGGGGGCTCGTGAAGAGACCCAGTACTTC

J gene: TRBJ2-4
D gene: TRBD1
V gene: TRBV14
clone size: -
CDR3 protein: CASSQDENRGLNIQYF
CDR3 DNA: TGTGCCAGCAGCCAAGATGAAAACAGGGGGCTGAACATTCAGTACTTC

J gene: TRBJ1-1
D gene: -
V gene: TRBV4-3
clone size: few
CDR3 protein: CASSSFKGMNTEAFF
CDR3 DNA: TGCGCCAGCAGCTCTTTTAAGGGGATGAACACTGAAGCTTTCTTT

J gene: TRBJ1-1
D gene: TRBD1
V gene: TRBV6-2/TRBV6-3
clone size: -
CDR3 protein: CASSYSTGSTEAFF
CDR3 DNA: TGTGCCAGCAGTTACTCGACAGGGAGCACTGAAGCTTTCTTT

J gene: TRBJ1-1
D gene: -
V gene: TRBV11-2
clone size: -
CDR3 protein: CASSLDPGVNTEAFF
CDR3 DNA: TGTGCCAGCAGCTTAGATCCGGGTGTGAACACTGAAGCTTTCTTT

J gene: TRBJ2-3
D gene: -
V gene: TRBV4-3
clone size: -
CDR3 protein: CASSQERTDTQYF
CDR3 DNA: TGCGCCAGCAGCCAAGAGCGTACAGATACGCAGTATTTT

J gene: TRBJ1-1
D gene: -
V gene: TRBV2
clone size: once
CDR3 protein: CASSGQLNTEAFF
CDR3 DNA: TGTGCCAGCAGTGGCCAGTTAAACACTGAAGCTTTCTTT

J gene: TRBJ2-1
D gene: TRBD1
V gene: TRBV18
clone size: -
CDR3 protein: CASSLARTGIINEQFF
CDR3 DNA: TGTGCCAGCTCACTAGCAAGGACAGGGATCATCAATGAGCAGTTCTTC

J gene: TRBJ2-5
D gene: -
V gene: TRBV28
clone size: -
CDR3 protein: CASSLGLAGGRTQYF
CDR3 DNA: TGTGCCAGCAGTTTAGGTCTGGCGGGTGGTCGGACCCAGTACTTC

J gene: TRBJ1-3
D gene: TRBD1
V gene: TRBV28
clone size: once
CDR3 protein: CASIPTGSGNTIYF
CDR3 DNA: TGTGCCAGCATTCCGACAGGGTCTGGAAACACCATATATTTT

J gene: TRBJ2-3
D gene: -
V gene: TRBV10-3
clone size: -
CDR3 protein: CAMASSADTQYF
CDR3 DNA: TGTGCCATGGCCTCTAGCGCAGATACGCAGTATTTT

J gene: TRBJ1-2
D gene: -
V gene: TRBV5-4
clone size: -
CDR3 protein: CASSGEGRAYGYTF
CDR3 DNA: TGTGCCAGCAGTGGGGAAGGGAGGGCCTATGGCTACACCTTC

J gene: TRBJ1-2
D gene: TRBD1
V gene: TRBV18
clone size: -
CDR3 protein: CASSLSSRGQGSGYTF
CDR3 DNA: TGTGCCAGCTCACTCAGTAGCCGGGGACAGGGAAGTGGCTACACCTTC

J gene: TRBJ1-3
D gene: TRBD1
V gene: TRBV29-1
clone size: -
CDR3 protein: CSAGGTGISGNTIYF
CDR3 DNA: TGCAGCGCCGGAGGGACAGGGATCTCTGGAAACACCATATATTTT

J gene: TRBJ2-5
D gene: TRBD2
V gene: TRBV3-1/TRBV3-2
clone size: -
CDR3 protein: CASSQAGTSGGRAQYF
CDR3 DNA: TGTGCCAGCAGCCAAGCGGGGACTAGCGGGGGTCGGGCCCAGTACTTC

J gene: TRBJ2-5
D gene: -
V gene: TRBV27
clone size: -
CDR3 protein: CASSLWGERQETQYF
CDR3 DNA: TGTGCCAGCAGTTTATGGGGGGAGAGGCAAGAGACCCAGTACTTC

J gene: TRBJ1-2
D gene: TRBD1
V gene: TRBV5-4
clone size: -
CDR3 protein: CASSSGQGGYTF
CDR3 DNA: TGTGCCAGCAGCTCGGGACAGGGCGGCTACACCTTC

J gene: TRBJ1-4
D gene: -
V gene: TRBV19
clone size: once
CDR3 protein: CASSTGTPEKLFF
CDR3 DNA: TGTGCCAGTAGTACTGGGACACCCGAAAAACTGTTTTTT

J gene: TRBJ2-7
D gene: TRBD1
V gene: TRBV28
clone size: -
CDR3 protein: CASIDRASYEQYF
CDR3 DNA: TGTGCCAGCATCGACAGGGCTTCCTACGAGCAGTACTTC

J gene: TRBJ1-2
D gene: -
V gene: TRBV6-2/TRBV6-3
clone size: -
CDR3 protein: CASSYSAENYGYTF
CDR3 DNA: TGTGCCAGCAGTTACTCGGCGGAAAACTATGGCTACACCTTC

J gene: TRBJ2-7
D gene: TRBD1
V gene: TRBV28
clone size: -
CDR3 protein: CASTPGQGVYEQYF
CDR3 DNA: TGTGCCAGCACCCCGGGACAGGGAGTCTACGAGCAGTACTTC

J gene: TRBJ2-2
D gene: -
V gene: TRBV24-1
clone size: -
CDR3 protein: CATSLPRGRGSTGELFF
CDR3 DNA: TGTGCCACCAGCCTACCAAGGGGCAGGGGAAGCACCGGGGAGCTGTTTTTT

J gene: TRBJ1-2
D gene: -
V gene: TRBV11-3
clone size: -
CDR3 protein: CASSFSYGYTF
CDR3 DNA: TGTGCCAGCAGCTTCAGCTATGGCTACACCTTC

J gene: TRBJ2-6
D gene: -
V gene: TRBV2
clone size: -
CDR3 protein: CASRAGVAGANVLTF
CDR3 DNA: TGTGCCAGCAGGGCAGGGGTGGCTGGGGCCAACGTCCTGACTTTC

J gene: TRBJ2-3
D gene: TRBD1
V gene: TRBV12-3/TRBV12-4
clone size: -
CDR3 protein: CASTAGGRDTQYF
CDR3 DNA: TGTGCCAGTACCGCAGGGGGCCGAGATACGCAGTATTTT

J gene: TRBJ1-6
D gene: -
V gene: TRBV5-1
clone size: -
CDR3 protein: CASSLWEDSPLHF
CDR3 DNA: TGCGCCAGCAGCTTGTGGGAGGATTCACCCCTCCACTTT

J gene: TRBJ2-3
D gene: -
V gene: TRBV24-1
clone size: -
CDR3 protein: CATSDFRGFTDTQYF
CDR3 DNA: TGTGCCACCAGTGATTTTCGGGGATTCACAGATACGCAGTATTTT

J gene: TRBJ1-1
D gene: -
V gene: TRBV3-1/TRBV3-2
clone size: -
CDR3 protein: CASSQSPGNTEAFF
CDR3 DNA: TGTGCCAGCAGCCAAAGCCCAGGAAACACTGAAGCTTTCTTT

J gene: TRBJ1-1
D gene: -
V gene: TRBV9
clone size: -
CDR3 protein: CASSPRWQGVDEAFF
CDR3 DNA: TGTGCCAGCAGCCCCCGTTGGCAGGGTGTGGATGAAGCTTTCTTT

J gene: TRBJ1-2
D gene: TRBD1
V gene: TRBV9
clone size: -
CDR3 protein: CASSVRPGQGVDGYTF
CDR3 DNA: TGTGCCAGCAGCGTACGCCCGGGACAGGGGGTGGATGGCTACACCTTC

J gene: TRBJ2-1
D gene: -
V gene: TRBV4-1
clone size: -
CDR3 protein: CASSQVRLYNEQFF
CDR3 DNA: TGCGCCAGCAGCCAAGTCCGACTTTACAATGAGCAGTTCTTC

J gene: TRBJ2-1
D gene: TRBD1
V gene: TRBV7-6
clone size: -
CDR3 protein: CASSLFGGQGINEQFF
CDR3 DNA: TGTGCCAGCAGCTTATTTGGAGGACAGGGAATCAATGAGCAGTTCTTC

J gene: TRBJ2-5
D gene: TRBD2
V gene: TRBV3-1/TRBV3-2
clone size: once
CDR3 protein: CASSQGGSGGGETQYF
CDR3 DNA: TGTGCCAGCAGCCAAGGGGGCAGCGGGGGAGGAGAGACCCAGTACTTC

J gene: TRBJ1-1
D gene: -
V gene: TRBV12-3/TRBV12-4
clone size: few
CDR3 protein: CASSPYLDSRAFF
CDR3 DNA: TGTGCCAGCAGTCCCTACCTTGACAGTAGAGCTTTCTTT

J gene: TRBJ1-2
D gene: TRBD1
V gene: TRBV11-2
clone size: -
CDR3 protein: CASSSPGQGAQDGYTF
CDR3 DNA: TGTGCCAGCAGCTCACCGGGACAGGGGGCACAGGATGGCTACACCTTC

J gene: TRBJ1-2
D gene: -
V gene: TRBV28
clone size: few
CDR3 protein: CASTLKGQTYGYTF
CDR3 DNA: TGTGCCAGCACCCTAAAGGGGCAGACCTATGGCTACACCTTC

J gene: TRBJ2-5
D gene: TRBD2
V gene: TRBV11-2
clone size: -
CDR3 protein: CASSLLAGGRETQYF
CDR3 DNA: TGTGCCAGCAGCCTACTAGCGGGGGGGCGTGAGACCCAGTACTTC

J gene: TRBJ2-1
D gene: TRBD2
V gene: TRBV9
clone size: -
CDR3 protein: CASSVERLAGGNEQFF
CDR3 DNA: TGTGCCAGCAGCGTAGAGAGACTAGCGGGAGGGAATGAGCAGTTCTTC

J gene: TRBJ1-2
D gene: TRBD1
V gene: TRBV9
clone size: few
CDR3 protein: CASSDRTGYGYTF
CDR3 DNA: TGTGCCAGCAGCGACCGGACAGGCTATGGCTACACCTTC

J gene: TRBJ2-1
D gene: -
V gene: TRBV24-1
clone size: -
CDR3 protein: CATSDFRVADNEQFF
CDR3 DNA: TGTGCCACCAGTGATTTTCGGGTAGCAGACAATGAGCAGTTCTTC